The 13 T cell receptor beta chains listed next were all sequenced from one sample in a study of immune evolution from preneoplasia to lung adenocarcinoma. Assay: immunoSEQ multiplex PCR; the TCRdb copy retains only in-frame clones and omits some. The table includes 10,000 or so clones, about 76% detected once. Sequenced material: FFPE minimally invasive lung adenocarcinoma tissue. Receptors were obtained from a donor older than 65 with lung adenocarcinoma.

In its sample, this clone was seen a few times. This rearrangement joins TRBV4-1 to TRBJ2-1, with D perhaps TRBD2 (6 bases). The CDR3 has 15 residues. Between the trimmed V and J ends, which lost 1 base and 4 bases, there was a span of 11 bases. Germline assignment: CDR1 MGHRA and CDR2 YSYEKL. The chain's CDR3 is CASSQVPSAYNEQFF. The CDR3 DNA sequence: TGCGCCAGCAGCCAAGTTCCTAGCGCGTACAATGAGCAGTTCTTC.

The chain employs TRBV27 and TRBJ2-3; possibly TRBD2 for D (6 bases). CDR3 length equals 16 residues. Trimming took 6 bases from V and 4 from J, leaving 20 bases between them. Looked up from germline, CDR1 is MNHEY and CDR2 is SMNVEV (reference sequence). The CDR3 DNA reads as TGTGCCAGCAGACCTATGGGGGGATATCCCTCAGATACGCAGTATTTT. Its translation is CASRPMGGYPSDTQYF.

The chain has TRBV9 and TRBJ2-7; 8 nucleotides agree with TRBD2. J gave up 7 bases and V 10 bases, and 7 bases lay outside the gene matches. This CDR3 comprises 11 residues. The germline V gene encodes CDR1 SGDLS and CDR2 YYNGEE. DNA of the CDR3: TGTGCCTGCCCGGGAGGGAGTGAGCAGTACTTC. As protein: CACPGGSEQYF.

This chain connects TRBV30 to TRBJ2-1, with TRBD1 matching 9 bases. Trimming at V came to 4 bases and at J to 6 bases, leaving 16 bases not matched to a gene. Germline V gene data show CDR1 as GTSNPN and CDR2 as SVGIG (reference sequence). The CDR3 has 17 amino acids. CDR3 nucleotides: TGTGCCTGGAACTCACGGTTCGGGACAGGGAGGATCAATGAGCAGTTCTTC. This encodes CAWNSRFGTGRINEQFF.

This chain connects TRBV4-1 to TRBJ2-1; 10 nucleotides align to TRBD2. This CDR3 has 14 amino acids. Germline values: CDR1 MGHRA, CDR2 YSYEKL. The junction had 4 bases not matched to a gene; V was cut back by 3 bases and J by 8 bases. The CDR3 here is CASSQLAGVDEQFF. In nucleotides, the CDR3 is TGCGCCAGCAGCCAGCTAGCGGGAGTGGATGAGCAGTTCTTC.

V and J are TRBV7-2 and TRBJ1-1; D is ambiguous. Trimming pared 5 bases from V and 2 bases from J, leaving 12 bases between. This CDR3 region has 14 residues. CDR1 is SGHTA, CDR2 FQGNSA, per germline. The CDR3 region has the DNA TGTGCCAGCAGCCCGGATCTGGGTAACACTGAAGCTTTCTTT. Translated: CASSPDLGNTEAFF.

The chain is built from TRBV7-2 and TRBJ2-1, with 11 bases identical to TRBD2. V lost 7 bases, J lost 10 bases, and 9 bases stayed unmatched. Germline loops: CDR1 SGHTA, CDR2 FQGNSA. The CDR3 covers 14 residues. CDR3 sequence reads: CASTLSGLAGEQFF. Here the CDR3 DNA reads TGTGCCAGCACCCTTAGTGGACTAGCGGGCGAGCAGTTCTTC.

The chain is built from TRBV4-2 and TRBJ2-1, with 9 bases lining up with TRBD2. The CDR3 consists of 19 residues. The V gene end was trimmed by 4 bases and the J gene end by 8 bases; junction bases not matched to a gene: 21. CDR1 is LGHNA, CDR2 YNFKEQ, per germline. CDR3 in amino acids: CASSPKIAQNSGSRYEQFF. The CDR3 nucleotides read TGTGCCAGCAGCCCCAAGATAGCACAAAATAGCGGGAGTAGGTATGAGCAGTTCTTC.

This clone was found once. The V and J genes are TRBV6-1 and TRBJ1-1; D gene uncertain. CDR3 length: 12 amino acids. CDR1 and CDR2 from the germline V gene are MNHNS and SASEGT. Trimming took off 8 bases at V and 4 bases at J, with 11 bases between the two ends. The CDR3 DNA sequence: TGTGCCAGCTGGGGATGGGGCACTGAAGCTTTCTTT. Its translation is CASWGWGTEAFF.

The V call is TRBV19, the J call TRBJ2-5; TRBD1 agrees at 12 bases. The ends lost 6 bases at V and 4 bases at J; junction bases unmatched: 6. Germline CDR1 is LNHDA and CDR2 is SQIVND (reference sequence). This CDR3 is 15 amino acids long. The CDR3 reads CASSTGQGAGETQYF. CDR3 nucleotides: TGTGCCAGTAGCACGGGACAGGGGGCAGGAGAGACCCAGTACTTC.

This clone occurred a few times. This chain uses TRBV13 with TRBJ2-5; TRBD2 matches 15 bases. The CDR3 contains 17 residues. Germline CDR1 reads PRHDT; CDR2 reads FYEKMQ (reference sequence). V shed 5 bases, J shed 1 base, and the junction held 5 bases outside the gene matches. The CDR3 coding sequence is TGTGCCAGCAGCCCGGGACTAGCGGGAGGCTTCCAAGAGACCCAGTACTTC. Residues: CASSPGLAGGFQETQYF.

The chain employs TRBV19 and TRBJ2-2; TRBD1 matches 8 bases. The CDR3 has 15 amino acids. Germline trimming cut 5 bases from V and 5 bases from J; bases unmatched to any gene: 7. The V gene's germline CDR1 is LNHDA and CDR2 SQIVND (reference sequence). Written as DNA, the CDR3 is TGTGCCAGTAGTCCTCGGACAGGGTTGACCGGGGAGCTGTTTTTT. This translates into CASSPRTGLTGELFF.

The chain combines TRBV5-4 with TRBJ1-4; D is undetermined. The CDR3 covers 14 residues. V was clipped by 1 base and J by 4 bases, with 8 bases between them. Germline V gives CDR1 SGHNT, CDR2 YYREEE (reference sequence). The CDR3 protein is CASSLTGNNEKLFF. CDR3 bases: TGTGCCAGCAGCTTGACGGGGAATAATGAAAAACTGTTTTTT.